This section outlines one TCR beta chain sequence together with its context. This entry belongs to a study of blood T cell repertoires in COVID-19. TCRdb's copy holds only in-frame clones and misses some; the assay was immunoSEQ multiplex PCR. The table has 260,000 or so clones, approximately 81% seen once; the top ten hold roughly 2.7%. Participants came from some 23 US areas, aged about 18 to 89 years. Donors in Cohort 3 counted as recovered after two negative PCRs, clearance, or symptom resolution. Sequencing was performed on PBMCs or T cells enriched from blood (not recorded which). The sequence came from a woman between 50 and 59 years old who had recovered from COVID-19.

CDR3 DNA sequence: TGTGCCAGTAGTATATCGGGCAGGGCAAACTATGGCTACACCTTC. Translation gives CASSISGRANYGYTF. The V and J genes are TRBV19 and TRBJ1-2; possible D gene TRBD1, 5 bases. Germline V gives CDR1 LNHDA, CDR2 SQIVND (reference sequence). The CDR3 has 15 amino acids. V was clipped by 2 bases and J by 2 bases, with 12 bases between them.